A selection of T cell receptor beta chains follows, all from one sample in a study of T cells in Graves' hyperthyroidism and ophthalmopathy. Each CDR3 protein is one row after TCRdb ran MiXCR on the multiplex PCR reads. This table has a few hundred thousand distinct CDR3 sequences, approximately 17% appearing once. Sequencing was performed on blood. The source is a woman aged 18-29 years with Graves' ophthalmopathy. CDR3s include the opening cysteine and the closing phenylalanine or tryptophan. Fields, in order: clone size, J gene, D gene, V gene, CDR3 protein, CDR3 DNA. D genes are given only for firm matches. A clone size is listed for some rows: how often the clone was seen (once, few, many), or a class if it is expanded.

>.|TRBJ2-7|.|TRBV27
CASSLFGGPYEQYF
TGTGCCAGCAGTTTATTTGGGGGGCCCTACGAGCAGTACTTC
>many|TRBJ1-2|.|TRBV28
CASSLSGTAYGYTF
TGTGCCAGCAGTTTATCGGGGACGGCATACGGCTACACCTTC
>many|TRBJ2-1|TRBD2|TRBV2
CASGLGGAGGPQRNNEQFF
TGTGCCAGTGGACTGGGGGGAGCGGGGGGTCCCCAGAGGAACAATGAGCAGTTCTTC
>.|TRBJ1-5|TRBD1|TRBV5-8
CASSRFFGQANQPQHF
TGTGCCAGCAGCCGATTTTTCGGACAGGCGAATCAGCCCCAGCATTTT
>.|TRBJ2-5|TRBD2|TRBV4-2
CASSQRSGLAGDETQYF
TGTGCCAGCAGCCAAAGATCGGGACTAGCGGGAGATGAGACCCAGTACTTC
>.|TRBJ1-2|.|TRBV20-1
CSARRHEANYGYTF
TGCAGTGCTAGAAGACACGAAGCTAACTATGGCTACACCTTC
>many|TRBJ1-4|TRBD1|TRBV28
CASSSRTGPNEKLFF
TGTGCCAGCAGTTCCCGGACAGGCCCTAATGAAAAACTGTTTTTT
>many|TRBJ1-2|.|TRBV24-1
CATRGINGYTF
TGTGCCACCAGAGGAATTAATGGCTACACCTTC
>many|TRBJ1-1|.|TRBV3-1
CASSQEGQPNTEAFF
TGTGCCAGCAGCCAAGAAGGCCAGCCGAACACTGAAGCTTTCTTT
>many|TRBJ2-7|TRBD1|TRBV27
CASSFGGQVHPYEQYF
TGTGCCAGCAGCTTTGGGGGACAGGTTCACCCTTACGAGCAGTACTTC
>.|TRBJ2-1|TRBD1|TRBV30
CAWRGDSYNEQFF
TGTGCCTGGAGGGGGGACAGTTACAATGAGCAGTTCTTC
>.|TRBJ1-4|TRBD1|TRBV5-4
CASSLPGQGDEKLFF
TGTGCCAGCAGCTTGCCGGGACAGGGGGATGAAAAACTGTTTTTT
>once|TRBJ2-5|TRBD2|TRBV25-1
CASTSGSTETQYF
TGTGCCAGTACTAGCGGGAGTACGGAGACCCAGTACTTC
>many|TRBJ2-1|.|TRBV28
CASSFSGRFSYNEQFF
TGTGCCAGCAGTTTTTCGGGGCGGTTCTCCTACAATGAGCAGTTCTTC
>many|TRBJ2-7|.|TRBV5-1
CASSLSRPVDEQYF
TGCGCCAGCAGCTTGAGTCGGCCAGTAGACGAGCAGTACTTC
>few|TRBJ1-1|TRBD1|TRBV10-3
CAIRGTGSGDTEAFF
TGTGCCATCAGGGGGACAGGGTCTGGCGACACTGAAGCTTTCTTT
>many|TRBJ1-1|TRBD1|TRBV6-1
CASSTGGNMNTEAFF
TGTGCCAGCAGCACAGGGGGAAACATGAACACTGAAGCTTTCTTT
>many|TRBJ2-7|.|TRBV7-9
CASTMGAYEQYF
TGTGCCAGCACCATGGGAGCCTACGAGCAGTACTTC
>.|TRBJ1-2|.|TRBV5-6
CASSLLTDGYTF
TGTGCCAGCAGCCTACTAACAGACGGCTACACCTTC
>many|TRBJ1-1|TRBD1|TRBV13
CASSPNTDRGAFF
TGTGCCAGCAGCCCAAACACGGACAGGGGAGCTTTCTTT
>.|TRBJ2-5|TRBD2|TRBV6-2/TRBV6-3
CASSPGLAGLQETQYF
TGTGCCAGCAGTCCCGGACTAGCGGGGCTCCAAGAGACCCAGTACTTC
>.|TRBJ1-1|TRBD1|TRBV27
CASSFSGTGVVNTEAFF
TGTGCCAGCAGTTTTTCGGGGACAGGGGTAGTGAACACTGAAGCTTTCTTT
>many|TRBJ2-5|TRBD1|TRBV30
CAWSARTGLDQYF
TGTGCCTGGAGTGCGCGGACAGGGTTGGACCAGTACTTC
>many|TRBJ2-7|TRBD2|TRBV18
CASSPPTSRNEQYF
TGTGCCAGCTCACCGCCGACTAGCCGAAACGAGCAGTACTTC
>many|TRBJ1-4|.|TRBV4-1
CASSQEVAASNEKLFF
TGCGCCAGCAGCCAAGAGGTCGCAGCATCTAATGAAAAACTGTTTTTT
>many|TRBJ2-7|.|TRBV30
CAWRPGISVLYEQYF
TGTGCCTGGAGGCCCGGGATTAGCGTACTATACGAGCAGTACTTC
>few|TRBJ1-2|TRBD1|TRBV20-1
CSAREPWQGVGNYGYTF
TGCAGTGCTAGGGAGCCTTGGCAGGGGGTGGGTAACTATGGCTACACCTTC
>few|TRBJ2-3|.|TRBV11-1
CASSLGKIASTDTQYF
TGTGCCAGCAGCTTAGGCAAGATCGCTAGCACAGATACGCAGTATTTT
>many|TRBJ2-7|TRBD2|TRBV20-1
CSAPREGLVSYEQYF
TGCAGTGCTCCCCGGGAGGGCCTAGTCTCCTACGAGCAGTACTTC
>.|TRBJ2-7|.|TRBV3-1
CASSQELGRSEQYF
TGTGCCAGCAGCCAAGAACTGGGGCGGAGCGAGCAGTACTTC
>.|TRBJ1-1|TRBD1|TRBV30
CAWSVQGGNTEAFF
TGTGCCTGGAGTGTACAGGGGGGGAACACTGAAGCTTTCTTT
>many|TRBJ1-5|.|TRBV6-2/TRBV6-3
CASSNPGDNQPQHF
TGTGCCAGCAGCAACCCGGGGGACAATCAGCCCCAGCATTTT
>few|TRBJ2-6|.|TRBV6-1
CASSRDRPRAGANVLTF
TGTGCCAGCAGTCGGGACCGCCCTAGGGCCGGGGCCAACGTCCTGACTTTC
>many|TRBJ2-2|.|TRBV27
CASSFLGANTGELFF
TGTGCCAGCAGTTTCCTGGGGGCAAACACCGGGGAGCTGTTTTTT